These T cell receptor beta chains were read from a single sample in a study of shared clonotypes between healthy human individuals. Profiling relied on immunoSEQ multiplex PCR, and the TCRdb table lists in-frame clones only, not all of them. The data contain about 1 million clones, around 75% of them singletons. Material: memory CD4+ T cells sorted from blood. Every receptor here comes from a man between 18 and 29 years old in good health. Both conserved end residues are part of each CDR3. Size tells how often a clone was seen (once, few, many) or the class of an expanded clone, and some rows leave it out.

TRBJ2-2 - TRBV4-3 CASSQDSGTFTGELFF
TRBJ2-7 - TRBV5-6 CASILTGSGSEQYF
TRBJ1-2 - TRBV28 CASSLIGTGNYGYTF
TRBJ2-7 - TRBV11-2 CASSLDNRGFSYEQYF
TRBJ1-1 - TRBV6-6 CASTYRGSLNTEAFF
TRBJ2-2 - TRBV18 CASSPQGTTNTGELFF
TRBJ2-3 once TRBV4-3 CASSQALAGVDTQYF
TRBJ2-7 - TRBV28 CASSTRTETYEQYF
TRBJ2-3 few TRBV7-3 CASSSGQLGDTQYF
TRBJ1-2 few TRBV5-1 CASSLEGGGSRGYTF
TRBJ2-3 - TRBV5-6 CASSLGAGGTDTQYF
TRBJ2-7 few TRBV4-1 CASSQGGLAGSYEQYF
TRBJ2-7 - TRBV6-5 CASRQQGSSSYEQYF
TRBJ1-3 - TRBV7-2 CASSSYDLSGNTIYF
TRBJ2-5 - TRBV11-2 CASSVGIQETQYF
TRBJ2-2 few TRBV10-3 CAISEIPGAATGELFF